The clone carrying this T cell receptor beta chain has just a few counts. The record originates from a study of blood T cell repertoires in COVID-19. Study background: T cells, B-cell-depleted T cells, or PBMCs provided the cDNA or gDNA that served as material.

V gave up 5 bases and J gave up 4 bases; unmatched junction bases: 13. Germline assignment: CDR1 SGHAT and CDR2 FQNNGV. The CDR3 covers 16 residues. The data were produced by immunoSEQ multiplex PCR, yet TCRdb's version contains in-frame clones alone and is incomplete. The profile shows around 150,000 clones, approximately 84% of them singletons. The TCR comes from a man in his 70s with acute or convalescent COVID-19. This sequence joins TRBV11-2 and TRBJ1-2; 7 bases map to TRBD1. The sequencing input was peripheral blood. CDR3 bases: TGTGCCAGCAGCCCCAATACGCCGGGACAGATCTATGGCTACACCTTC. Its protein is CASSPNTPGQIYGYTF.